The T cell receptor (beta chain) described here comes from a study of tumor and adjacent non-tumor tissue in lung cancer. On the study more broadly: Aged roughly 30 to 85 years, patients included roughly 10 men and a few women with stage I to III disease. Each sample yielded roughly 4 million productive TCRbeta reads on average.

This CDR3 is 15 amino acids long. Remarks on this clonotype: The junction and the germline gene differ at one end; a read error may be behind it.

No cell sorting was done before RNA was extracted from the tissue. The library came from three nested PCR rounds adapted from ARM-PCR protocols. TCRdb ran MiXCR on the multiplex PCR reads and lists one entry per CDR3 protein. This sample has more than 85,000 distinct CDR3 sequences, with 84% found just once. Sample: lung tumor tissue. This rearrangement joins TRBV12-3 or TRBV12-4 to TRBJ2-3; D perhaps matches TRBD1 (6 bases). The sequence derives from a man between 65 and 80 years old with non-small cell lung cancer. CDR3 DNA sequence: TGTGCTAGCAGTTTTGCCAGGGGTATCGCAGAAACGCAGTATTTT. This codes for CASSFARGIAETQYF.